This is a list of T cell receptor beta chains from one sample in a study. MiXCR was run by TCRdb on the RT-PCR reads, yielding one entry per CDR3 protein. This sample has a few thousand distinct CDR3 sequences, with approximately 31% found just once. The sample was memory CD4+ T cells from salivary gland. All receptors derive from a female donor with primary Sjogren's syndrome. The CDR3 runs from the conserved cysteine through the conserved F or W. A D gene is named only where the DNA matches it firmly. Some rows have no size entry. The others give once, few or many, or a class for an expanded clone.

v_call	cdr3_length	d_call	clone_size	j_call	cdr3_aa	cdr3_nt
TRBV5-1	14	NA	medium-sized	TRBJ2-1	CASSLGPLVNEQFF	TGCGCCAGCAGCTTGGGGCCCCTGGTCAATGAGCAGTTCTTC
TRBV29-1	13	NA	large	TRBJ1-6	CSAIQGTNSPLHF	TGCAGCGCAATACAGGGAACGAATTCACCCCTCCACTTT
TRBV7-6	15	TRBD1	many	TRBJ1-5	CASSPRDRGLQPQHF	TGTGCCAGCAGCCCCCGGGACAGGGGGCTTCAGCCCCAGCATTTT
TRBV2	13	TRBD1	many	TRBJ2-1	CASSVDRGNEQFF	TGTGCCAGCAGTGTTGACAGGGGCAATGAGCAGTTCTTC
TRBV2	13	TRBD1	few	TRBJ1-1	CASSWDRASEAFF	TGTGCCAGCAGTTGGGACAGGGCATCTGAAGCTTTCTTT
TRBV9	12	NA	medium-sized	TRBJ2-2	CASSAYIGELFF	TGTGCCAGCAGCGCCTACATCGGGGAGCTGTTTTTT
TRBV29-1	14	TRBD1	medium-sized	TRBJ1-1	CSVQRGRLNTEAFF	TGCAGCGTTCAGAGGGGGCGCCTGAACACTGAAGCTTTCTTT
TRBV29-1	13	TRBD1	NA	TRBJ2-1	CSVTGQGYNEQFF	TGCAGCGTAACCGGACAGGGGTACAATGAGCAGTTCTTC
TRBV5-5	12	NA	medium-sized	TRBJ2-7	CASSAQGYEQYF	TGTGCCAGCAGCGCCCAGGGCTACGAGCAGTACTTC
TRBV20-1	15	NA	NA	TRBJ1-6	CSARDPLSYNSPLHF	TGCAGTGCTAGAGATCCTCTCTCCTATAATTCACCCCTCCACTTT
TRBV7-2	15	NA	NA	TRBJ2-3	CASREQGGAPDTQYF	TGTGCCAGCAGGGAACAGGGGGGGGCACCAGATACGCAGTATTTT
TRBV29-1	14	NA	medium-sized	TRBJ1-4	CSVETVQGRQKLFF	TGCAGCGTTGAAACGGTCCAGGGGCGCCAAAAACTGTTTTTT
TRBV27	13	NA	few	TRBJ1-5	CASSFSGWQPQHF	TGTGCCAGCAGTTTTTCGGGGTGGCAGCCCCAGCATTTT
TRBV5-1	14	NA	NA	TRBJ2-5	CASSPHSWEQTQYF	TGCGCCAGCAGCCCCCATAGCTGGGAACAGACCCAGTACTTC
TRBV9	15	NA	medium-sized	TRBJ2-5	CASSASLGPAETQYF	TGTGCCAGCAGCGCCTCACTGGGCCCCGCGGAGACCCAGTACTTC
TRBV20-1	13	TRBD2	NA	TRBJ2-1	CSAQAGGGNEQFF	TGCAGTGCTCAAGCGGGAGGGGGCAATGAGCAGTTCTTC
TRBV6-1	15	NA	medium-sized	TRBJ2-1	CASSEMGSSYNEQFF	TGTGCCAGCAGTGAAATGGGTAGCTCCTACAATGAGCAGTTCTTC
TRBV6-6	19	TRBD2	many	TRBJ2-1	CASSSFPGLAGVSGNEQFF	TGTGCCAGCAGTTCATTCCCGGGACTAGCGGGAGTAAGTGGCAATGAGCAGTTCTTC
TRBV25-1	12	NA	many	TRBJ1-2	CASSEGLTGYTF	TGTGCCAGCAGTGAGGGACTCACTGGCTACACCTTC
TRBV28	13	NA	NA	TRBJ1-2	CASSLGQSRGYTF	TGTGCCAGCAGTTTGGGCCAGTCTAGAGGCTACACCTTC
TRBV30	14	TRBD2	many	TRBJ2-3	CAWSGSGSSDTQYF	TGTGCCTGGAGTGGGAGCGGGAGTAGTGATACGCAGTATTTT
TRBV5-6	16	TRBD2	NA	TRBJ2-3	CASSSSSGFSTDTQYF	TGTGCCAGCAGCAGCTCTAGCGGGTTTAGCACAGATACGCAGTATTTT
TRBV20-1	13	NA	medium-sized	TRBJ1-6	CSASEDHNSPLHF	TGCAGTGCTAGTGAGGACCATAATTCACCCCTCCACTTT
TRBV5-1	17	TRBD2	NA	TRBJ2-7	CASSPGLAGGSTYEQYF	TGCGCCAGCAGCCCGGGACTAGCGGGAGGATCGACGTACGAGCAGTACTTC
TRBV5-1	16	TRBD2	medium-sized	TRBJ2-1	CASSPGLAGGYNEQFF	TGCGCCAGCAGCCCGGGACTAGCGGGGGGATACAATGAGCAGTTCTTC
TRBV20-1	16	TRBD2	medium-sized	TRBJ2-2	CSARTSGGASTGELFF	TGCAGTGCTAGAACTAGCGGGGGGGCGTCCACCGGGGAGCTGTTTTTT
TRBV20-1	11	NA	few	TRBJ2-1	CSARLWREQFF	TGCAGTGCTAGACTCTGGCGTGAGCAGTTCTTC
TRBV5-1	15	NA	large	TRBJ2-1	CASSLSLLGYNEQFF	TGCGCCAGCAGCTTGAGCCTCTTGGGGTACAATGAGCAGTTCTTC
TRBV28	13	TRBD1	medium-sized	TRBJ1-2	CASSLRDRDGYTF	TGTGCCAGCAGTCTAAGGGACAGAGATGGCTACACCTTC
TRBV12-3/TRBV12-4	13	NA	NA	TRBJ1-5	CASSSSADQPQHF	TGTGCCAGCAGTTCATCCGCGGATCAGCCCCAGCATTTT
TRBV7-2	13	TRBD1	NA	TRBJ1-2	CASSPWTGYGYTF	TGTGCCAGCAGCCCGTGGACAGGCTATGGCTACACCTTC
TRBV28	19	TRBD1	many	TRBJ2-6	CASGHLWDRVRAGANVLTF	TGTGCCAGCGGCCATCTATGGGACAGGGTTAGGGCTGGGGCCAACGTCCTGACTTTC
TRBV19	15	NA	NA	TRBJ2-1	CASIPPGLSYNEQFF	TGTGCCAGTATCCCCCCGGGCCTCTCCTACAATGAGCAGTTCTTC
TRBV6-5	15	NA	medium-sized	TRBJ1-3	CASSYSLESGNTIYF	TGTGCCAGCAGTTACTCCCTAGAGTCCGGAAACACCATATATTTT
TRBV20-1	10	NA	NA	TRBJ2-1	CSAVLGEQFF	TGCAGTGCGGTCTTGGGGGAGCAGTTCTTC
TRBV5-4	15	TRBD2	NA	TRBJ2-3	CASSFSGGRADTQYF	TGTGCCAGCAGCTTTTCTGGCGGGAGAGCAGATACGCAGTATTTT
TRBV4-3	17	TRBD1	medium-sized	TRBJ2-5	CASSQRRQGIFPETQYF	TGCGCCAGCAGCCAGAGGAGACAGGGGATTTTTCCCGAGACCCAGTACTTC
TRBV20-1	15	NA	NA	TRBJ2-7	CSASKPGIADNEQYF	TGCAGTGCTAGTAAGCCCGGGATAGCAGACAACGAGCAGTACTTC
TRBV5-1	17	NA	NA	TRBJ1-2	CASSLSHAGRDILGYTF	TGCGCCAGCAGCTTGTCACACGCCGGCAGGGATATTCTCGGCTACACCTTC
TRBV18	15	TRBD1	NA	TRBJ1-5	CASAQGAGSNQPQHF	TGTGCCAGCGCACAGGGGGCAGGAAGCAATCAGCCCCAGCATTTT
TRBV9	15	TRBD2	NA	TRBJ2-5	CASSPRLAGVETQYF	TGTGCCAGCAGCCCCCGACTAGCGGGGGTAGAGACCCAGTACTTC